Listed here are 30 T cell receptor beta chains from one sample, sequenced in a study of cytomegalovirus exposure and HLA in healthy donors (dated by TCRdb to 2016 to 2017). Library preparation employed the immunoSEQ multiplex PCR assay. For the multiplex PCR, a mixture combining 60 forward primers for TCR Vbeta segments and 13 reverse primers for TCR Jbeta segments was used. Here the immuneACCESS table is served through TCRdb, limited to in-frame sequences with V and J called. Missing clones are a known gap in these copies; in checked studies unresolved V genes cover under half, and the rest lacks a known reason. A total of over 150,000 clones appear in this sample, roughly 80% of them only once. The ten largest clones take up approximately 6.7% of the sample. The material sequenced was PBMCs. Source of these receptors: a young man in good health and CMV-seropositive.

The rearrangement joins TRBV9 to TRBJ1-1; D is unclear. Per the germline V gene, CDR1 is SGDLS and CDR2 is YYNGEE. Trimming left V 0 bases short and J 7 bases short, with 10 bases between. The length of the CDR3 is 13 residues. CDR3 sequence reads: CASSVARGDEAFF. Written as DNA, the CDR3 is TGTGCCAGCAGCGTAGCCCGCGGTGATGAAGCTTTCTTT.

The chain recombines TRBV21-1 with TRBJ2-3; TRBD2, the table's D call, lacks a check against the DNA. TRBV21-1 is deemed a pseudogene. CDR3 size: 16 residues. This chain's CDR3 is CASSKKLTLSTDTQYF. The CDR3 DNA sequence: TGTGCCAGCAGCAAAAAGTTAACTCTAAGCACAGATACGCAGTATTTT.

The chain couples TRBV6-5 to TRBJ2-3; TRBD1 aligns across 7 bases. Germline CDR1 reads MNHEY; CDR2 reads SVGAGI. The J segment lost 4 bases and the V segment lost 5 bases, leaving 6 bases of the junction unmatched. The CDR3 totals 14 residues. As DNA, the CDR3 is TGTGCCAGCAGTCGAACAGGGGCCCCAGATACGCAGTATTTT. Encoded protein: CASSRTGAPDTQYF.

This chain connects TRBV5-4 to TRBJ2-3; 10 bases map to TRBD2. This CDR3 is built from 17 residues. Trimming at V came to 2 bases and at J to 0 bases, leaving 6 bases not matched to a gene. In germline, CDR1 is SGHNT, CDR2 YYREEE (reference sequence). CDR3 sequence (DNA): TGTGCCAGCAGCTTCCAAAGCGGGAGGGGTAGCACAGATACGCAGTATTTT. This gives the protein CASSFQSGRGSTDTQYF.

The chain uses TRBV15 and TRBJ1-5; TRBD1 might be the D (6 bases). V lost 3 bases and J lost 6, with 15 bases in between. The CDR3 consists of 15 residues. In germline, CDR1 is LNHNV, CDR2 YYDKDF (reference sequence). The CDR3 loop is CATSSTGRGGQPQHF. The CDR3 DNA is TGTGCCACCAGCAGTACAGGGAGGGGAGGTCAGCCCCAGCATTTT.

V gene TRBV27 combines with J gene TRBJ1-2, with D possibly being TRBD1 (5 bases). This CDR3 is built from 19 residues. Germline V lookup: CDR1 MNHEY, CDR2 SMNVEV (reference sequence). Trimming removed 4 bases at V and 3 bases at J, with 27 bases between. For the CDR3, the DNA is TGTGCCAGCAGTTCCCGACGGGGGTCCGGAGGCAACGGTGACTATGGCTACACCTTC. This encodes CASSSRRGSGGNGDYGYTF.

As concerns this clone: Within the sample, other DNA sequences also encode this same CDR3. The V call is TRBV4-1, the J call TRBJ1-2; 7 bases map to TRBD1. J lost 2 bases, V lost 0 bases, and 0 bases had no gene match. Germline loops: CDR1 MGHRA, CDR2 YSYEKL. The CDR3 runs to 14 residues. CDR3 region: CASSQEGGNYGYTF. The CDR3 DNA reads as TGCGCCAGCAGCCAAGAAGGGGGCAACTATGGCTACACCTTC.

In its sample, this clone was seen once. The chain recombines TRBV21-1 with TRBJ2-4; the table's D call of TRBD2 was not tested on the DNA. TRBV21-1 has pseudogene status. The CDR3 has 20 residues. CDR3 coding DNA: TGTGCCAGCAGCAAGACTAAGGTATTGCGTAGGGATCCAGCCAAAAACATTCAGTACTTC. Amino acids: CASSKTKVLRRDPAKNIQYF.

V usage is TRBV5-4 and J usage is TRBJ1-2; 7 nucleotides match TRBD1. The ends lost 2 bases at V and 6 bases at J; junction bases unmatched: 7. This CDR3 is 14 amino acids long. The germline V gene encodes CDR1 SGHNT and CDR2 YYREEE (reference sequence). The CDR3 is CASSFAGGGNGYTF. CDR3 DNA: TGTGCCAGCAGCTTTGCAGGAGGGGGCAATGGCTACACCTTC.

V is TRBV18 and J is TRBJ1-2, with D hard to call. The CDR3 consists of 13 residues. The V end lost 3 bases, the J end lost 10 bases, and 15 bases lay between the germline ends. Germline CDR1 and CDR2: KGHSH and LQKENI. The CDR3 DNA sequence: TGTGCCAGCTCACCGAACTTACAAGACTCCTACACCTTC. This encodes CASSPNLQDSYTF.

This sequence joins TRBV5-1 and TRBJ2-7; 12 nucleotides line up with TRBD1. Trimming at V came to 0 bases and at J to 3 bases, leaving 10 bases not matched to a gene. The germline V gene has CDR1 SGHRS and CDR2 YFSETQ. The CDR3 spans 18 residues. The CDR3 nucleotides read TGCGCCAGCAGCTTGGGGGACAGGGGGCGCTTAAAGGTCTACGAGCAGTACTTC. Translated: CASSLGDRGRLKVYEQYF.

This rearrangement joins TRBV4-2 to TRBJ2-2, with TRBD2 matching over 7 bases. Per the germline V gene, CDR1 is LGHNA and CDR2 is YNFKEQ. The CDR3 runs 17 residues. The trim removed 0 bases at V and 6 bases at J, leaving 10 bases unmatched. The CDR3 coding sequence is TGTGCCAGCAGCCAAGATCGCGGGGCGGGGGTCGCCGGGGAGCTGTTTTTT. Protein product: CASSQDRGAGVAGELFF.

The chain has TRBV5-6 and TRBJ2-6, with 7 nucleotides matching TRBD1. Germline V gene lookup returns CDR1 SGHDT and CDR2 YYEEEE. The V gene end was trimmed by 2 bases and the J gene end by 9 bases; junction bases not matched to a gene: 5. This CDR3 is 14 amino acids long. The CDR3 region has the DNA TGTGCCAGCAGCTTTTTACAGGGGATCAACGTCCTGACTTTC. This translates into CASSFLQGINVLTF.

The V call is TRBV25-1, the J call TRBJ2-1, with D perhaps TRBD1 (6 bases). This CDR3 has 14 residues. V was pared by 1 base and J by 3 bases, with 7 bases between. Germline V CDR1 and CDR2: MGHDK, SYGVNS. As DNA, the CDR3 is TGTGCCAGCAGTGAATCGGACAGCTACAATGAGCAGTTCTTC. It is translated as CASSESDSYNEQFF.

Comment on this clone: Other DNA sequences in the same sample also yield this CDR3. The chain is built from TRBV27 and TRBJ1-2; D is uncertain. V lost 2 bases, J lost 2 bases, and 6 bases lay in between. This CDR3 has 13 residues. CDR1 and CDR2 (germline): MNHEY, SMNVEV (reference sequence). The CDR3 here is CASSLRENYGYTF. The CDR3 DNA reads TGTGCCAGCAGTTTAAGGGAGAACTATGGCTACACCTTC.

Only one count was recorded for this clone. This rearrangement joins TRBV6-1 to TRBJ2-1; TRBD2 matches at 10 bases. V was pared by 6 bases and J by 4 bases, with 6 bases of the junction left unmatched. From germline, CDR1 is MNHNS and CDR2 SASEGT. The CDR3 is made up of 15 amino acids. The CDR3 coding sequence is TGTGCCAGCAGGACCGGGACTAGCGCTTACAATGAGCAGTTCTTC. This gives the protein CASRTGTSAYNEQFF.

The chain carries TRBV14 and TRBJ2-2, with D maybe TRBD1 (6 bases). The CDR3 runs to 13 residues. V lost 1 base, J lost 8 bases, and 8 bases lay in between. Germline V gene sequence: CDR1 SGHDN, CDR2 FVKESK. The CDR3: CASSQVTGGELFF. The CDR3 region has the DNA TGTGCCAGCAGCCAAGTAACAGGGGGGGAGCTGTTTTTT.

The gene calls are TRBV5-1 and TRBJ1-6; 9 bases are a match to TRBD1. V was clipped by 3 bases and J by 7 bases; unmatched bases: 5. Germline assignment: CDR1 SGHRS and CDR2 YFSETQ. The CDR3 has 15 amino acids. The CDR3 here is CASSWTGTGNSPLHF. CDR3 bases: TGCGCCAGCAGCTGGACAGGGACAGGGAATTCACCCCTCCACTTT. The whole variable domain, filled in from reference TRBV5-1 and TRBJ1-6, reads KAGVTQTPRYLIKTRGQQVTLSCSPISGHRSVSWYQQTPGQGLQFLFEYFSETQRNKGNFPGRFSGRQFSNSRSEMNVSTLELGDSALYLCASSWTGTGNSPLHFGNGTRLTVT.

A few counts support this clone. This chain uses TRBV6-5 with TRBJ2-3; D perhaps matches TRBD2 (6 bases). Per germline, CDR1 MNHEY and CDR2 SVGAGI. The CDR3 extends over 15 amino acids. The ends were cut back, 4 bases at V and 2 bases at J, with 13 bases in the middle. CDR3 DNA sequence: TGTGCCAGCAGTTCAGGAGGGAGCCACACAGATACGCAGTATTTT. It yields the protein CASSSGGSHTDTQYF.

The chain couples TRBV7-9 to TRBJ2-5, with a tentative D call TRBD2 (5 bases). The germline CDR1 and CDR2 sequences are SEHNR and FQNEAQ (reference sequence). This CDR3 has 15 amino acids. Trimming removed 3 bases at V and 5 bases at J, with 16 bases between. Written as DNA, the CDR3 is TGTGCCAGCAGCTTCGTCCTAGCACGATCGGAGACCCAGTACTTC. Translation gives CASSFVLARSETQYF.

V usage is TRBV7-2 and J usage is TRBJ2-7, with 14 bases matching TRBD2. The CDR3 is 14 residues long. CDR1 is SGHTA, CDR2 FQGNSA, per germline. Unmatched junction bases numbered 2, after V lost 5 bases and J lost 5 bases. The chain's CDR3 is CASSGTSGSHEQYF. The DNA of the CDR3 is TGTGCCAGCAGCGGGACTAGCGGGAGCCACGAGCAGTACTTC.

The chain is built from TRBV7-9 and TRBJ1-1; TRBD1 matches at 7 bases. This CDR3 spans 13 amino acids. The germline CDR1 and CDR2 sequences are SEHNR and FQNEAQ (reference sequence). V lost 5 bases and J lost 8; bases outside the gene matches: 8. The CDR3 is CASSPPGTEEAFF. In DNA, the CDR3 is TGTGCCAGCAGCCCACCCGGGACAGAGGAAGCTTTCTTT.

V gene TRBV6-6 combines with J gene TRBJ2-3; 7 bases align to TRBD1. Germline trimming cut 2 bases from V and 4 bases from J; bases unmatched to any gene: 3. Germline assignment: CDR1 MNHNY and CDR2 SVGAGI (reference sequence). There are 14 residues in the CDR3. As DNA, the CDR3 is TGTGCCAGCAGTTACACAACAGGGGCAGATACGCAGTATTTT. Its protein product is CASSYTTGADTQYF.

This clone was detected once. Written as DNA, the CDR3 is TGTGCCACCAGCAGAGCTAGCGGGAGGGCCCTCGGCACCGGGGAGCTGTTTTTT. It specifies CATSRASGRALGTGELFF. The chain employs TRBV15 and TRBJ2-2, with TRBD2 matching 12 bases. Looked up from germline, CDR1 is LNHNV and CDR2 is YYDKDF (reference sequence). The CDR3 extends over 18 amino acids. V was pared by 1 base and J by 4 bases, with 7 bases of the junction left unmatched.

DNA of the CDR3: TGTGCCAGCTCACCACCGGCGGAAATTGGAAACACCATATATTTT. The encoded protein is CASSPPAEIGNTIYF. The chain joins TRBV18 to TRBJ1-3; D gene uncertain. Trimming stripped 0 bases from V and 3 bases from J, with 9 bases between. CDR1 KGHSH and CDR2 LQKENI come from the germline V gene. The CDR3 is made up of 15 amino acids.

This chain connects TRBV11-3 to TRBJ2-7; 7 positions match TRBD1. The CDR3 has 17 residues. J was trimmed by 3 bases and V by 3 bases; bases with no gene match: 14. Germline loops: CDR1 SGHNT, CDR2 YENEEA. CDR3 DNA: TGTGCCAGCAGCTTCGACAGGGACCCCTTCTTCCTCTACGAGCAGTACTTC. Translating gives CASSFDRDPFFLYEQYF.

The chain uses TRBV7-7 and TRBJ1-3; TRBD1 is a possible D gene (5 bases). Germline lookup yields CDR1 SSHAT and CDR2 FNYEAQ (reference sequence). This CDR3 region has 15 residues. The V gene lost 5 bases and the J gene lost 0 bases, with 11 bases spanning the gap. The CDR3 loop is CASSPGPTSGNTIYF. The CDR3 DNA follows: TGTGCCAGCAGCCCAGGGCCGACCTCTGGAAACACCATATATTTT.

This chain connects TRBV27 to TRBJ2-7; D gene uncertain. Germline V gene data show CDR1 as MNHEY and CDR2 as SMNVEV (reference sequence). V lost 8 bases and J lost 0, with 5 bases in between. This CDR3 contains 11 residues. CDR3 coding DNA: TGTGCCAGCCCTAGCTCCTACGAGCAGTACTTC. Protein sequence: CASPSSYEQYF.

This chain links TRBV27 with TRBJ2-7; weak D call: TRBD2 (6 bases). V lost 5 bases and J 4 bases, leaving 15 bases between the germline ends. Per the germline V gene, CDR1 is MNHEY and CDR2 is SMNVEV (reference sequence). There are 14 residues in the CDR3. CDR3 DNA sequence: TGTGCCAGCAGTACTCGGGGAGGAGGGTACGAGCAGTACTTC. Translating gives CASSTRGGGYEQYF.

The chain links TRBV27 to TRBJ1-1; 9 bases match TRBD1. The CDR3 totals 14 residues. Trimming removed 4 bases from V and 3 bases from J; junction bases left unmatched: 3. Germline CDR1 is MNHEY and CDR2 is SMNVEV (reference sequence). Here the CDR3 DNA reads TGTGCCAGCAGTTACAGGGGGCGGGACACTGAAGCTTTCTTT. It codes for CASSYRGRDTEAFF.